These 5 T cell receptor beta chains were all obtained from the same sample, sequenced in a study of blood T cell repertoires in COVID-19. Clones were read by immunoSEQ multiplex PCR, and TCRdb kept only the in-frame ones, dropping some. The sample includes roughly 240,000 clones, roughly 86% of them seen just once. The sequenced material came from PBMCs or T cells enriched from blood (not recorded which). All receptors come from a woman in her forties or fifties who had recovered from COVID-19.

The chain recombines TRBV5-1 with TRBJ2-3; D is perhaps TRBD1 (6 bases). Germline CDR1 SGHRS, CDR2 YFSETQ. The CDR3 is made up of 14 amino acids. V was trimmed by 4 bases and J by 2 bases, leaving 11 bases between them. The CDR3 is CASSPGHYTDTQYF. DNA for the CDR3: TGCGCCAGCAGCCCGGGACACTACACAGATACGCAGTATTTT.

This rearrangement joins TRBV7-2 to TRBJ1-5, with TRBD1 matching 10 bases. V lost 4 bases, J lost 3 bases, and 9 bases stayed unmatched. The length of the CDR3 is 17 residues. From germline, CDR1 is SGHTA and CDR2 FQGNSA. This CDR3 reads CASSYARDRGVNQPQHF. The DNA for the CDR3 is TGTGCCAGCAGCTACGCTCGGGACAGGGGAGTCAATCAGCCCCAGCATTTT. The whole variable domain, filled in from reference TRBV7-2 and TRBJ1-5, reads GAGVSQSPSNKVTEKGKDVELRCDPISGHTALYWYRQSLGQGLEFLIYFQGNSAPDKSGLPSDRFSAERTGGSVSTLTIQRTQQEDSAVYLCASSYARDRGVNQPQHFGDGTRLSIL.

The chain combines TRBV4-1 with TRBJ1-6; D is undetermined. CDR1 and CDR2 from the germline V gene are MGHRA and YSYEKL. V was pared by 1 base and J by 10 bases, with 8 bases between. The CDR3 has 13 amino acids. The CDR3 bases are TGCGCCAGCAGCCAAGCGGCAGGCTCACCCCTCCACTTT. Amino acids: CASSQAAGSPLHF.

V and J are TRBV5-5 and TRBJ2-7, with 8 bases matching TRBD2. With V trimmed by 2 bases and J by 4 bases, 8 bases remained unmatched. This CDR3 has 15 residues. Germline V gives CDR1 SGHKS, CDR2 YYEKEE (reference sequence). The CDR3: CASSLSGSGAYEQYF. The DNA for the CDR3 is TGTGCCAGCAGCTTAAGCGGGAGCGGGGCGTACGAGCAGTACTTC.

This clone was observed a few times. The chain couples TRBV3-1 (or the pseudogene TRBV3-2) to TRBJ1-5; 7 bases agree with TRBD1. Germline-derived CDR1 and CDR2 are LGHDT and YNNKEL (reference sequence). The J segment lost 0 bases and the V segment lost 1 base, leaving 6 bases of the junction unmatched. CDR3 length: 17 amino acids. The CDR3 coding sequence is TGTGCCAGCAGCCAAGGCCCGGGACAGCATAGCAATCAGCCCCAGCATTTT. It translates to CASSQGPGQHSNQPQHF.